This T cell receptor beta chain was captured by sequencing in a study of blood T cell repertoires in COVID-19 (dated by TCRdb to the early 2020s). About the investigation overall: The collaborator samples originated in the United States, Italy and Spain and spanned the acute and convalescent phases of COVID-19. Where available, HLA class I and class II types were obtained from metadata supplied by the sample provider rather than from assay-based typing. The sample metadata nearly always contained a de-identified subject ID, COVID-19 status, age in years and sex. The material from the prospective study consisted of cDNA or gDNA derived from T cells, B-cell-depleted T cells, or PBMCs. The repertoires were released in a freely available public database meant as a resource for research on the immune response to SARS-CoV-2. Samples were obtained from the ongoing ImmuneRACE study (first 160 participants) and from approximately 1,200 subjects provided by 6 global collaborators. Deeply sampled blood TCRbeta repertoires from subjects exposed to, actively infected with, or recovered from COVID-19 were included in the dataset. Study-wide findings and limitations: How much clinical and demographic metadata was included differed by source and by participant, and the metadata was provided uncurated.

As regards this clone: Its antigen has not been determined. It has no much larger one-base neighbor in the sample; base qualities were not kept.

The germline V gene sets CDR1 to KGHSH and CDR2 to LQKENI. Including cysteine and phenylalanine, the CDR3 has 15 amino acids. The kept DNA is CDR3 alone, 45 bases in frame from the first base. For this chain, trimming is 6 bases at the V end and 0 bases at the J end, and the number of junction bases without a gene match is 6. Participants in the prospective study were enrolled through a virtual design, were aged about 18 to 100 years, and lived in 24 United States geographic areas. In the prospective study, participants were assigned to cohorts based on the clinical history participants reported in a screening survey and a study questionnaire. Recovered participants in ImmuneRACE Cohort 3 were defined by two consecutive negative NP/OP PCR tests, clearance by a healthcare professional, or resolution of symptoms. Mobile phlebotomists in the prospective study collected whole blood, serum and a nasopharyngeal or oropharyngeal swab from every participant. Prospective study participants could optionally give additional blood draws and questionnaires over a roughly two-month period. Blood samples from the prospective study were shipped frozen or at room temperature prior to DNA extraction.

TCRbeta CDR3 regions were amplified from genomic DNA by means of the immunoSEQ Assay, a bias-controlled multiplex PCR. The original pipeline was this. Within the assay, amplification of reference gene primers was used to estimate how many nucleated cells each sample contained. Sequence reads were collapsed and filtered to measure the absolute abundance of every unique TCRbeta CDR3 rearrangement. For each sample, productive Simpson clonality was calculated as the square root of Simpson's diversity index across productive rearrangements. TCRdb limited this immuneACCESS table to in-frame rearrangements with V and J called. A share of clones is missing; checked studies link under half to unresolved V genes, and the rest is unexplained. The V and J calls and clone size come from that table; D and trimming were worked out from the DNA. For this sample there are 390,000 or so clones; 75% to 90% appear just once. The ten largest account for around 1% of the sample.

The chain links TRBV18 with TRBJ1-2, and TRBD1 aligns with 8 junction nucleotides. The source material was PBMCs or T cells enriched from blood (not recorded which). The origin of this receptor is a man in his late teens or twenties who had recovered from COVID-19. The DNA sequence is TGTGCCAGCTCGCCGACAGGGGAAGCTAACTATGGCTACACCTTC. It codes for CASSPTGEANYGYTF.